This section outlines one TCR beta chain sequence together with its context. This CDR3 is also generated by other DNA sequences in the sample. The germline V gene encodes CDR1 MNHEY and CDR2 SVGAGI. The CDR3 has 14 amino acids. V was shortened by 0 bases and J by 2 bases, with 7 bases between the two germline ends. The data stem from a study of blood T cell repertoires in COVID-19. Study summary: Samples of COVID-19 (acute and convalescent) were obtained from the United States, Italy and Spain. T cells, B-cell-depleted T cells, or PBMCs provided the cDNA or gDNA that served as material.

Sequencing was performed with immunoSEQ multiplex PCR; in TCRdb, only in-frame clones are kept and a portion is missing. Of under 250,000 clones listed, around 85% are singletons. The sample comprised PBMCs or T cells enriched from blood (not recorded which). The sequence derives from a woman aged 45-65 years with acute COVID-19. The chain uses TRBV6-5 and TRBJ1-1; D unclear. CDR3 residues: CASSYSGGNTEAFF. For the CDR3, the DNA is TGTGCCAGCAGTTACTCGGGAGGCAACACTGAAGCTTTCTTT.